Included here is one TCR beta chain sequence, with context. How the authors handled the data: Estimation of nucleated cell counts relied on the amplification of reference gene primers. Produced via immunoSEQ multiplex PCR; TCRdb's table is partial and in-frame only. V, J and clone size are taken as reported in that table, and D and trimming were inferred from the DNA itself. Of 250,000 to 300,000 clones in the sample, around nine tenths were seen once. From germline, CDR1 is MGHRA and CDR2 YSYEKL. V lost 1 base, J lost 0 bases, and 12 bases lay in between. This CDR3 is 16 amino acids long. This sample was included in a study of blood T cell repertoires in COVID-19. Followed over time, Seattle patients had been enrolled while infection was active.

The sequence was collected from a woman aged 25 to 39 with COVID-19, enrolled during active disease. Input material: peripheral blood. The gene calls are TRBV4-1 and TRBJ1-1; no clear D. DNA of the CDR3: TGCGCCAGCAGCCAAGGCGGGCGAGGATTGAACACTGAAGCTTTCTTT. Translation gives CASSQGGRGLNTEAFF.